The 2 T cell receptor beta chains presented below share a single source sample, sequenced in a study of blood T cell repertoires in COVID-19. Produced via immunoSEQ multiplex PCR; TCRdb's table is partial and in-frame only. Among 210,000 or so clones listed, around 90% were seen once. Sequencing input: PBMCs or T cells enriched from blood (not recorded which). The receptors shown here come from a young woman who had been exposed to COVID-19.

V and J are TRBV10-3 and TRBJ1-1; perhaps TRBD1 as D (6 bases). This CDR3 is built from 14 residues. V was shortened by 4 bases and J by 1 base, with 10 bases between the two germline ends. Germline V gene sequence: CDR1 ENHRY, CDR2 SYGVKD. The CDR3 DNA reads TGTGCCATCAGTGTCGGACAGCGGAACACTGAAGCTTTCTTT. Protein sequence: CAISVGQRNTEAFF.

This sequence joins TRBV3-1 (or the pseudogene TRBV3-2) and TRBJ1-2; D might be TRBD1 (5 bases). The CDR3 totals 18 residues. Germline V gives CDR1 LGHDT, CDR2 YNNKEL (reference sequence). The V end lost 0 bases, the J end lost 7 bases, and 24 bases lay between the germline ends. The CDR3 nucleotides read TGTGCCAGCAGCCAAGATAATAACTTGGGATACAGGTCGCGTGGCTACACCTTC. Its translation: CASSQDNNLGYRSRGYTF.